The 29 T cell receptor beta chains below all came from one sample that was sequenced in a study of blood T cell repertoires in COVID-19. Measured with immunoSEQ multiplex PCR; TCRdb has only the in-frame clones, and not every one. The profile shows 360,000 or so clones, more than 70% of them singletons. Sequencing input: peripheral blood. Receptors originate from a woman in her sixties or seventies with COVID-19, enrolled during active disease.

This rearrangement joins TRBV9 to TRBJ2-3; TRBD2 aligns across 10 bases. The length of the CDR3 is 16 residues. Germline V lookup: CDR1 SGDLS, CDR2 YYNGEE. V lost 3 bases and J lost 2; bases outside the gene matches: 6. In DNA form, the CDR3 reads TGTGCCAGCAGCGCCCTAGCGGGGGACTACACAGATACGCAGTATTTT. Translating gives CASSALAGDYTDTQYF. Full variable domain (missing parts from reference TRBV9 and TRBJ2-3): DSGVTQTPKHLITATGQRVTLRCSPRSGDLSVYWYQQSLDQGLQFLIQYYNGEERAKGNILERFSAQQFPDLHSELNLSSLELGDSALYFCASSALAGDYTDTQYFGPGTRLTVL.

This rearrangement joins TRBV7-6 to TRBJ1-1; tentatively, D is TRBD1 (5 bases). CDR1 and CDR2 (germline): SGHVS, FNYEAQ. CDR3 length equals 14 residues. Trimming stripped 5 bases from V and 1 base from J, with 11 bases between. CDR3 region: CASSRSTENTEAFF. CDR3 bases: TGTGCCAGCAGCCGATCGACAGAGAACACTGAAGCTTTCTTT.

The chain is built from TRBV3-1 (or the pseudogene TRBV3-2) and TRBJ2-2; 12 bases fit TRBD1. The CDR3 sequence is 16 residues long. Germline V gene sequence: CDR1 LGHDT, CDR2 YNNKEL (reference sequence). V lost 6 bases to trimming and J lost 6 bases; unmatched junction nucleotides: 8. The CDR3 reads CASRTRGTGGSGELFF. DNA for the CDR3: TGTGCCAGCAGAACCCGCGGGACAGGGGGCTCCGGGGAGCTGTTTTTT.

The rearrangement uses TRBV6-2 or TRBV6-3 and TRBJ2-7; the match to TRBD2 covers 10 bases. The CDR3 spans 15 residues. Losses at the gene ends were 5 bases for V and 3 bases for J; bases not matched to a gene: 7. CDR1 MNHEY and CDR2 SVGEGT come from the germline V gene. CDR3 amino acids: CASSPLASGGYEQYF. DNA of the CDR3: TGTGCCAGCAGTCCCCTGGCTAGCGGGGGCTACGAGCAGTACTTC.

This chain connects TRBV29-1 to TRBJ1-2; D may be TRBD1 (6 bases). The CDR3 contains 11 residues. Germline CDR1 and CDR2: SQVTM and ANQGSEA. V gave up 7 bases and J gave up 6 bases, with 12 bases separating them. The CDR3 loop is CSDYGGDGYTF. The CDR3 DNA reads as TGCAGCGACTATGGGGGCGATGGCTACACCTTC.

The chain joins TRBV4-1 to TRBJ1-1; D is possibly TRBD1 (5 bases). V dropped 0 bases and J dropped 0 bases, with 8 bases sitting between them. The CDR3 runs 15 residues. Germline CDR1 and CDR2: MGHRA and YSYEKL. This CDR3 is CASSQEGRVNTEAFF. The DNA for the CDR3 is TGCGCCAGCAGCCAAGAGGGGCGAGTGAACACTGAAGCTTTCTTT.

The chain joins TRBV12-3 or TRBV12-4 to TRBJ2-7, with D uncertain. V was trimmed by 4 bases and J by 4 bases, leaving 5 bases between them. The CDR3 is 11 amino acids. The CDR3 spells CASSYSYEQYF. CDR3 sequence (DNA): TGTGCCAGCAGTTACAGTTACGAGCAGTACTTC.

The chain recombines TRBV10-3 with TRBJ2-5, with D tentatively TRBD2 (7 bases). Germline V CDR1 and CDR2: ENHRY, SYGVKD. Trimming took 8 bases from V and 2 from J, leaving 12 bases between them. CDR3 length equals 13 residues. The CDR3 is CAIGGGDQETQYF. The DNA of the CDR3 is TGTGCCATCGGGGGGGGCGATCAAGAGACCCAGTACTTC.

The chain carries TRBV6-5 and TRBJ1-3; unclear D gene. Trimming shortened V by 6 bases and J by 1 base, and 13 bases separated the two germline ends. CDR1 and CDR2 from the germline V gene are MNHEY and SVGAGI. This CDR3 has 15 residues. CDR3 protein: CASRTSGRSGNTIYF. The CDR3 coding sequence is TGTGCCAGCAGGACTTCTGGGAGGTCTGGAAACACCATATATTTT.

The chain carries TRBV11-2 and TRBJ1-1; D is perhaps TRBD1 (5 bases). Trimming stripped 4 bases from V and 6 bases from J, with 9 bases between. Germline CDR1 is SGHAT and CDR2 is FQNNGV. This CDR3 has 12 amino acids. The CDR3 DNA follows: TGTGCCAGCAGCTCGGGGGTCCCTGAAGCTTTCTTT. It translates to CASSSGVPEAFF.

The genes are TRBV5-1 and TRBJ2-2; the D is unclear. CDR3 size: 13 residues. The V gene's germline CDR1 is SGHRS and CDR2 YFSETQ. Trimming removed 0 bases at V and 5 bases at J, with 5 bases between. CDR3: CASSLDGTGELFF. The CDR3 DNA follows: TGCGCCAGCAGCTTGGACGGGACCGGGGAGCTGTTTTTT.

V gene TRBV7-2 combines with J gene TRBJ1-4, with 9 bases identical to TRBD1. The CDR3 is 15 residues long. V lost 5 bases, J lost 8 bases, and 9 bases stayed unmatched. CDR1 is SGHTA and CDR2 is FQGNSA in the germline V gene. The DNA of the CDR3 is TGTGCCAGCAGCACGCGAGACAGGGGGAGGGAAAAACTGTTTTTT. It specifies CASSTRDRGREKLFF.

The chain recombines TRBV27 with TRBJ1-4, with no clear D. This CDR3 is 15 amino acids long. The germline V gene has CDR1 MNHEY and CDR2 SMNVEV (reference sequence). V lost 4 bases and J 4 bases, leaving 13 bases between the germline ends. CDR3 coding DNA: TGTGCCAGCAGTTCTAACTGGGCTTATAATGAAAAACTGTTTTTT. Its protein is CASSSNWAYNEKLFF.

CDR3 loop: CASSLGEGRDTEAFF. CDR3 coding DNA: TGTGCCAGCAGCTTAGGGGAGGGTCGGGACACTGAAGCTTTCTTT. The J gene is TRBJ1-1, the V gene TRBV11-3; D gene unclear. The germline CDR1 and CDR2 sequences are SGHNT and YENEEA. The CDR3 has 15 residues. V lost 1 base and J 3 bases, leaving 12 bases between the germline ends.

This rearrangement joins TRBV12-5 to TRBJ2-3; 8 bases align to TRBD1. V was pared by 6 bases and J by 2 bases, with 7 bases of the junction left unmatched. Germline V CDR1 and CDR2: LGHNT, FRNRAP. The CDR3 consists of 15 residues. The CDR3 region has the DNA TGTGCTAGTGGGCCCGGACAGGGCAACACAGATACGCAGTATTTT. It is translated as CASGPGQGNTDTQYF.

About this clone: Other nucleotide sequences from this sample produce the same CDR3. The DNA for the CDR3 is TGTGCCAGCAGCCTACAGGGAACTAATGAAAAACTGTTTTTT. Translation gives CASSLQGTNEKLFF. The rearrangement uses TRBV3-1 (or the pseudogene TRBV3-2) and TRBJ1-4; D may be TRBD1 (6 bases). In germline, CDR1 is LGHDT, CDR2 YNNKEL (reference sequence). The length of the CDR3 is 14 residues. Trimming left V 4 bases short and J 1 base short, with 7 bases between.

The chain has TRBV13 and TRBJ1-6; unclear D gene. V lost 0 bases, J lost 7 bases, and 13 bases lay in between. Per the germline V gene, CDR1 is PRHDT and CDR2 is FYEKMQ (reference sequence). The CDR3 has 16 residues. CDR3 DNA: TGTGCCAGCAGCTTAGGGGGCGGGTCAGCCAATTCACCCCTCCACTTT. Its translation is CASSLGGGSANSPLHF.

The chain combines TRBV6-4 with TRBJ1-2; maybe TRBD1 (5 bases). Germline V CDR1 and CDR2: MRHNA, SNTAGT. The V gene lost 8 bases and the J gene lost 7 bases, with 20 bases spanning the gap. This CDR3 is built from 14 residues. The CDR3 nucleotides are TGTGCCAGCCCCCGACGGGGGGGAGTTGGTGGCTACACCTTC. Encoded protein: CASPRRGGVGGYTF.

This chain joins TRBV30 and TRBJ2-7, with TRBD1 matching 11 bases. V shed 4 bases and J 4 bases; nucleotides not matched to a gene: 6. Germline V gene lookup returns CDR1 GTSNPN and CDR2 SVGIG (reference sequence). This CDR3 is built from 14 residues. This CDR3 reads CAWIPDRGLYEQYF. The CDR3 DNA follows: TGTGCCTGGATCCCGGACAGGGGGCTATACGAGCAGTACTTC.

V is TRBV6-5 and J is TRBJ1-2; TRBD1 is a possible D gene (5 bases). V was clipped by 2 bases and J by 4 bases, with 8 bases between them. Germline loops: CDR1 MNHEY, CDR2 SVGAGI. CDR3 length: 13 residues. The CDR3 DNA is TGTGCCAGCAGTTACGGGGACTTCTATGGCTACACCTTC. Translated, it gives CASSYGDFYGYTF.

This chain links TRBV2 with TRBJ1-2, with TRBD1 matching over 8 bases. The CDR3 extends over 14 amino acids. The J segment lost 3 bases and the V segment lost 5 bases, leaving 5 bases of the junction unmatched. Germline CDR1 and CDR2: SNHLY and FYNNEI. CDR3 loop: CASSQTGEDYGYTF. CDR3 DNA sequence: TGTGCCAGCAGTCAGACAGGGGAAGACTATGGCTACACCTTC. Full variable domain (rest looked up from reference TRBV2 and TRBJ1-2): EPEVTQTPSHQVTQMGQEVILRCVPISNHLYFYWYRQILGQKVEFLVSFYNNEISEKSEIFDDQFSVERPDGSNFTLKIRSTKLEDSAMYFCASSQTGEDYGYTFGSGTRLTVV.

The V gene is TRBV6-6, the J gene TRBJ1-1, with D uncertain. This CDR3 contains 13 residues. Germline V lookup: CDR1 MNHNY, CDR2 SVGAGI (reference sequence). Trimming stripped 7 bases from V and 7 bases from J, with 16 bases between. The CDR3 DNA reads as TGTGCCAGCATTCCCTCTATCGGGGATGAAGCTTTCTTT. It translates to CASIPSIGDEAFF.

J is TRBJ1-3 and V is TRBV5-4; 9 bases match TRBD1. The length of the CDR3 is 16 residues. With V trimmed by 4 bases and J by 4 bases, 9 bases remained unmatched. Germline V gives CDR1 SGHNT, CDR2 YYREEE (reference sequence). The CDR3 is CASSQGPDRGGNTIYF. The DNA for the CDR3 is TGTGCCAGCAGCCAGGGACCCGACAGGGGGGGAAACACCATATATTTT.

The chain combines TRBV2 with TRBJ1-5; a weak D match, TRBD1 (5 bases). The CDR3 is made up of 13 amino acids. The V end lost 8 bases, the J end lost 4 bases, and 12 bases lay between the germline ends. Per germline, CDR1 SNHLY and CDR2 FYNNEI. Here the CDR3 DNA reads TGTGCCAGCGTCTTGGGGCCGAATCAGCCCCAGCATTTT. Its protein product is CASVLGPNQPQHF. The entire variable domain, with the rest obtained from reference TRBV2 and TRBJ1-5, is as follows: EPEVTQTPSHQVTQMGQEVILRCVPISNHLYFYWYRQILGQKVEFLVSFYNNEISEKSEIFDDQFSVERPDGSNFTLKIRSTKLEDSAMYFCASVLGPNQPQHFGDGTRLSIL.

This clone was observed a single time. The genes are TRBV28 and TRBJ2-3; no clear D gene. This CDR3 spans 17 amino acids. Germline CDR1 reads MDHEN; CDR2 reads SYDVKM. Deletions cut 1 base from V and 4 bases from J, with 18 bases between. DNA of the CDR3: TGTGCCAGCAGTTTATATCCCGCTACCATAGCCCCAGATACGCAGTATTTT. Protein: CASSLYPATIAPDTQYF.

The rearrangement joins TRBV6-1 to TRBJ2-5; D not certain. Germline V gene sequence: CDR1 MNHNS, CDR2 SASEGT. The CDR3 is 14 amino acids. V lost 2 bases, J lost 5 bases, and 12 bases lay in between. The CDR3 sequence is CASSESLGRETQYF. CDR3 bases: TGTGCCAGCAGTGAAAGTCTGGGCCGGGAGACCCAGTACTTC.

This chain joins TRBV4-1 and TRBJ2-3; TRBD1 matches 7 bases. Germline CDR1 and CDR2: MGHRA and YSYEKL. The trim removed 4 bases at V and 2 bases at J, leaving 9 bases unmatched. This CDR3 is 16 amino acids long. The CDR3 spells CASSPYNRGFTDTQYF. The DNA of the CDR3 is TGCGCCAGCAGCCCGTACAACAGGGGTTTCACAGATACGCAGTATTTT.

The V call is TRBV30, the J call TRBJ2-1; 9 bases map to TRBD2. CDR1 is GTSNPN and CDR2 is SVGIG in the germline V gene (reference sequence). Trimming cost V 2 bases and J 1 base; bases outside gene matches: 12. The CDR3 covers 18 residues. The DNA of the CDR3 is TGTGCCTGGAGTCCGAACAGGGGCGGGGGGGTATCCTACAATGAGCAGTTCTTC. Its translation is CAWSPNRGGGVSYNEQFF.

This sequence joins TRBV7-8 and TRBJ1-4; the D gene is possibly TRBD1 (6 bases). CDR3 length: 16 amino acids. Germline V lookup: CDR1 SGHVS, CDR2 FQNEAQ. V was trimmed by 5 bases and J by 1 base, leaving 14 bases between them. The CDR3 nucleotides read TGTGCCAGCAGCATCTTAGACAGGAAAACTAATGAAAAACTGTTTTTT. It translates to CASSILDRKTNEKLFF. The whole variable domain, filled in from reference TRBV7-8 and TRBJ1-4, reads GAGVSQSPRYKVAKRGQDVALRCDPISGHVSLFWYQQALGQGPEFLTYFQNEAQLDKSGLPSDRFFAERPEGSVSTLKIQRTQQEDSAVYLCASSILDRKTNEKLFFGSGTQLSVL.